These 17 T cell receptor beta chains originate from one sample sequenced in a study of T cell responses to AZD1222 COVID-19 vaccine. Libraries were prepared by immunoSEQ multiplex PCR; TCRdb keeps only in-frame clonotypes and omits some of them. This sample yields about 150,000 clones, of which around nine tenths are seen a single time; roughly 5% belongs to the top ten. Sequencing was performed on peripheral blood, taken on day 0 of AZD1222 vaccination. These TCRs come from an adult in good health.

This clone came up once. V usage is TRBV28 and J usage is TRBJ2-5; tentatively, D is TRBD2 (7 bases). Germline V CDR1 and CDR2: MDHEN, SYDVKM. The V end was cut by 7 bases, the J end by 5 bases, with 26 bases between. This CDR3 has 17 amino acids. The CDR3 loop reads CASTLLGGAGIKETQYF. CDR3 nucleotide sequence: TGTGCCAGCACTCTATTGGGGGGGGCAGGGATTAAGGAGACCCAGTACTTC.

The chain links TRBV24-1 to TRBJ2-1; 9 nucleotides agree with TRBD2. Germline V gene lookup returns CDR1 KGHDR and CDR2 SFDVKD. The CDR3 length is 15 residues. The V and J ends lost 4 bases and 8 bases, in that order; junction bases with no gene match: 8. CDR3 loop: CATSDPGLAQDEQFF. In DNA, the CDR3 is TGTGCCACCAGTGACCCGGGACTAGCCCAGGATGAGCAGTTCTTC.

This clone showed up just a few times. J is TRBJ2-7 and V is TRBV2; no firm D call. Trimming stripped 4 bases from V and 3 bases from J, with 7 bases between. The CDR3 covers 12 residues. Germline CDR1 is SNHLY and CDR2 is FYNNEI. CDR3 DNA: TGTGCCAGCAGTGTGAACAGCTACGAGCAGTACTTC. Its translation: CASSVNSYEQYF.

The rearrangement links TRBV2 to TRBJ1-1; D ambiguous. V was trimmed by 1 base and J by 11 bases, leaving 20 bases between them. The germline gives CDR1 SNHLY, CDR2 FYNNEI. This CDR3 has 15 residues. The CDR3 DNA is TGTGCCAGCAGTGAAGATCTAGGGCCGCGTTTTAGGGCTTTCTTT. Its protein is CASSEDLGPRFRAFF. Variable domain in full (rest from reference TRBV2 and TRBJ1-1): EPEVTQTPSHQVTQMGQEVILRCVPISNHLYFYWYRQILGQKVEFLVSFYNNEISEKSEIFDDQFSVERPDGSNFTLKIRSTKLEDSAMYFCASSEDLGPRFRAFFGQGTRLTVV.

The V gene is TRBV6-5, the J gene TRBJ2-7; 10 nucleotides line up with TRBD1. Germline-derived CDR1 and CDR2 are MNHEY and SVGAGI. CDR3 length equals 14 residues. With V trimmed by 6 bases and J by 3 bases, 5 bases remained unmatched. The CDR3, as DNA: TGTGCCAGCAGAGAGGGACAGGGGATCTACGAGCAGTACTTC. Amino acids: CASREGQGIYEQYF.

The rearrangement uses TRBV6-5 and TRBJ1-2; perhaps TRBD1 as D (5 bases). Germline loops: CDR1 MNHEY, CDR2 SVGAGI. The CDR3 spans 15 residues. With 4 bases removed from V and 6 bases from J, the gap between germline ends came to 18 bases. CDR3 region: CASSLWREGYDGYTF. DNA for the CDR3: TGTGCCAGCAGTTTATGGAGGGAGGGGTACGATGGCTACACCTTC.

V is TRBV11-1 and J is TRBJ2-4; 7 nucleotides agree with TRBD1. CDR1 SGHAT and CDR2 FQDESV come from the germline V gene (reference sequence). This CDR3 region has 15 residues. V trimming: 4 bases; J trimming: 7 bases; junction bases outside the gene matches: 10. Here the CDR3 reads CASSSTQDRTNIQYF. The CDR3 DNA sequence: TGTGCCAGCAGCTCTACCCAGGACAGGACGAACATTCAGTACTTC.

The chain is built from TRBV10-3 and TRBJ2-5, with D tentatively TRBD2 (7 bases). CDR3 length: 14 amino acids. The ends were cut back, 6 bases at V and 4 bases at J, with 15 bases in the middle. In germline, CDR1 is ENHRY, CDR2 SYGVKD. The CDR3: CAISRGGGRETQYF. DNA of the CDR3: TGTGCCATCAGCCGAGGGGGGGGGCGAGAGACCCAGTACTTC.

This clone came up once. This sequence joins TRBV10-3 and TRBJ1-5, with D uncertain. Trimming removed 10 bases at V and 1 base at J, with 11 bases between. The CDR3 totals 13 residues. CDR1 and CDR2 (germline): ENHRY, SYGVKD. The CDR3, as DNA: TGTGCCACCAGAACTTCCAGCAATCAGCCCCAGCATTTT. It encodes CATRTSSNQPQHF.

The chain uses TRBV5-4 and TRBJ2-2; D gene unclear. V lost 0 bases to trimming and J lost 5 bases, with 11 bases between them. CDR3 size: 15 residues. CDR1 is SGHNT, CDR2 YYREEE, per germline (reference sequence). The CDR3 reads CASSLARVGTGELFF. In nucleotides, the CDR3 is TGTGCCAGCAGCTTGGCCCGGGTCGGGACCGGGGAGCTGTTTTTT.

The chain is built from TRBV7-9 and TRBJ1-4; D is unclear. Trimming left V 3 bases short and J 3 bases short, with 8 bases between. The germline V gene has CDR1 SEHNR and CDR2 FQNEAQ (reference sequence). The CDR3 has 14 residues. CDR3 in amino acids: CASSLMSANEKLFF. CDR3 bases: TGTGCCAGCAGCTTGATGTCTGCTAATGAAAAACTGTTTTTT.

This clone was detected only a few times. This CDR3 reads CASSLDSAGPEAFF. Here the CDR3 DNA reads TGTGCCAGCAGTCTTGACTCCGCCGGCCCTGAAGCTTTCTTT. V gene TRBV6-5 combines with J gene TRBJ1-1; D unresolved. V lost 5 bases, J lost 6 bases, and 16 bases lay in between. This CDR3 contains 14 residues. The germline CDR1 and CDR2 sequences are MNHEY and SVGAGI.

The rearrangement joins TRBV3-1 (or the pseudogene TRBV3-2) to TRBJ1-4; D perhaps matches TRBD1 (6 bases). CDR1 is LGHDT and CDR2 is YNNKEL in the germline V gene (reference sequence). CDR3 length equals 14 residues. Trimming stripped 1 base from V and 7 bases from J, with 10 bases between. For the CDR3, the DNA is TGTGCCAGCAGCCAAGGGGGGCAGGCTGAAAAACTGTTTTTT. Translating gives CASSQGGQAEKLFF.

The chain is built from TRBV6-5 and TRBJ2-1; either TRBD1 or TRBD2 may supply D (5 bases each). This CDR3 comprises 14 residues. Deletions cut 6 bases from V and 8 bases from J, with 17 bases between. CDR1 and CDR2 (germline): MNHEY, SVGAGI. Here the CDR3 reads CASSEGWGSYEQFF. CDR3 DNA sequence: TGTGCCAGCAGCGAGGGTTGGGGGAGCTATGAGCAGTTCTTC.

For the CDR3, the DNA is TGTGCCAGCAGTTACTCGAGACTAGCGGGAGGCGAGCAGTACTTC. As protein: CASSYSRLAGGEQYF. This chain joins TRBV6-6 and TRBJ2-7; 13 bases are shared with TRBD2. From germline, CDR1 is MNHNY and CDR2 SVGAGI (reference sequence). V gave up 0 bases and J gave up 6 bases; unmatched junction bases: 2. This CDR3 is built from 15 residues.

The chain couples TRBV24-1 to TRBJ2-7; 10 nucleotides line up with TRBD1. This CDR3 has 14 residues. V trimming: 7 bases; J trimming: 7 bases; junction bases outside the gene matches: 9. CDR1 and CDR2 from the germline V gene are KGHDR and SFDVKD. CDR3 amino acids: CATSPGQGRREQYF. In DNA, the CDR3 is TGTGCCACCAGCCCGGGACAGGGGAGGAGAGAGCAGTACTTC.

The rearrangement links TRBV6-6 to TRBJ2-7; the D is unclear. This CDR3 has 15 amino acids. Germline CDR1 is MNHNY and CDR2 is SVGAGI (reference sequence). With 2 bases removed from V and 5 bases from J, the gap between germline ends came to 16 bases. The CDR3 DNA reads as TGTGCCAGCAGTTACCAACGAGGACCTCTCGACGAGCAGTACTTC. It yields the protein CASSYQRGPLDEQYF.